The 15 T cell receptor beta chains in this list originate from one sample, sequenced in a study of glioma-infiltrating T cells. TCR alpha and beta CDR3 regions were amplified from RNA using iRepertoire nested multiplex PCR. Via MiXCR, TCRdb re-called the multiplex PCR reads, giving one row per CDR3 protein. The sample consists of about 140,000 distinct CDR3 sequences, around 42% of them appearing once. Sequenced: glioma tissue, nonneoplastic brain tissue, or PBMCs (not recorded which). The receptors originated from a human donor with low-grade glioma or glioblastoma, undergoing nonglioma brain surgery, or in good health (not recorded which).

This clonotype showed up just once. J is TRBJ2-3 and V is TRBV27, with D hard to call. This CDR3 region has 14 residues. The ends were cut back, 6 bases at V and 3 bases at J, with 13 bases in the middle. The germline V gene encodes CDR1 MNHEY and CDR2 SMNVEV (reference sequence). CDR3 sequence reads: CASSQGDLTDTQYF. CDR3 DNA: TGTGCCAGCAGCCAAGGAGATTTGACAGATACGCAGTATTTT.

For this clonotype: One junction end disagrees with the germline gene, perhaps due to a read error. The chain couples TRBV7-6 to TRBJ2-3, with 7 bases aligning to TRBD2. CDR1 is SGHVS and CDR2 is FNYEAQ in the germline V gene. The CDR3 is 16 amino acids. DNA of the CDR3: TGTGCCCGCAGCCTTTCAACTAGCGAAAGCACAGATACGCAGTATTTT. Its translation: CARSLSTSESTDTQYF.

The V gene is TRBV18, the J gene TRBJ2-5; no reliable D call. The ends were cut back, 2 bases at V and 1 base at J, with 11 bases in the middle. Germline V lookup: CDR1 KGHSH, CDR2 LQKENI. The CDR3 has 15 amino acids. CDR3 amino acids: CASSPLSLSQETQYF. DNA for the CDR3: TGTGCCAGCTCACCATTGTCTCTTAGCCAAGAGACCCAGTACTTC. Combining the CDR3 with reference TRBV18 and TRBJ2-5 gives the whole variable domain NAGVMQNPRHLVRRRGQEARLRCSPMKGHSHVYWYRQLPEEGLKFMVYLQKENIIDESGMPKERFSAEFPKEGPSILRIQQVVRGDSAAYFCASSPLSLSQETQYFGPGTRLLVL.

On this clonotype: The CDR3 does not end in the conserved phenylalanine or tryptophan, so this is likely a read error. This CDR3 is CASSLQENTEAFL. The CDR3 DNA is TGCGCCAGCAGCTTGCAGGAGAACACTGAAGCTTTCCTT. V and J are TRBV5-1 and TRBJ1-1; D is unresolved. The length of the CDR3 is 13 residues. V was clipped by 1 base and J by 1 base, with 5 bases between them. CDR1 and CDR2 (germline): SGHRS, YFSETQ.

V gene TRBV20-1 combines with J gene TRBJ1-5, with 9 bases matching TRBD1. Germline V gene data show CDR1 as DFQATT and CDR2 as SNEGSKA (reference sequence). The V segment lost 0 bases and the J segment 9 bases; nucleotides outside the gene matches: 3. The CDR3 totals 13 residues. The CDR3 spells CSARETGGRPQHF. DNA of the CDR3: TGCAGTGCTAGAGAGACAGGGGGTCGGCCCCAGCATTTT.

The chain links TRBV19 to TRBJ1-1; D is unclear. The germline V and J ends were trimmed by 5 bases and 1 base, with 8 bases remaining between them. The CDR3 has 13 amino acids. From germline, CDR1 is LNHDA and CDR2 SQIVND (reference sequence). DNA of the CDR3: TGTGCCAGTAGTCGAGAGGGGAACACTGAAGCTTTCTTT. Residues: CASSREGNTEAFF.

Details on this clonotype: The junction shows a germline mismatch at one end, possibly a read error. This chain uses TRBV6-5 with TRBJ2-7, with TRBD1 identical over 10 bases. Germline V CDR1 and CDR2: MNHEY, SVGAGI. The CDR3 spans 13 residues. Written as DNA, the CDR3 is TGTGCCAGCAGTTACGGGACAGGGGTCGAGAAGTACTTC. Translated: CASSYGTGVEKYF.

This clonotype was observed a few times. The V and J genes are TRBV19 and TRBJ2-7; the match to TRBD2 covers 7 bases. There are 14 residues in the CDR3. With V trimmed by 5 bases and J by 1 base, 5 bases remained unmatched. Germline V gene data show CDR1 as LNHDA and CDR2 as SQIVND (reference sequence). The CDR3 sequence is CASSPWGGSYEQYF. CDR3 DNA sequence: TGTGCCAGTAGTCCTTGGGGAGGGTCCTACGAGCAGTACTTC.

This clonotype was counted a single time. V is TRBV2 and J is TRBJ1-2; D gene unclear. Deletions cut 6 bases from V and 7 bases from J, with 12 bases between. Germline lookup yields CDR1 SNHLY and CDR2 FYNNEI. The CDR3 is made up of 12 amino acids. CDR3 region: CASSYGGSGYTF. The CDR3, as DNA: TGTGCCAGCAGCTACGGAGGGTCTGGCTACACCTTC.

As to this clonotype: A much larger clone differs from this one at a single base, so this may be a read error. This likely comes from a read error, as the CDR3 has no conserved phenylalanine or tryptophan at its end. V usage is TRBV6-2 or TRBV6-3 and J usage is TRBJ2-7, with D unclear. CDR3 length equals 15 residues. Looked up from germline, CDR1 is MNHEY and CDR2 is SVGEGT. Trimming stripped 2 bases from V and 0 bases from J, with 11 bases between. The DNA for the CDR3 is TGTGCCAGCAGTTACGCGGATAGGAGCTCCTACGAGCAGTACTTG. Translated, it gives CASSYADRSSYEQYL.

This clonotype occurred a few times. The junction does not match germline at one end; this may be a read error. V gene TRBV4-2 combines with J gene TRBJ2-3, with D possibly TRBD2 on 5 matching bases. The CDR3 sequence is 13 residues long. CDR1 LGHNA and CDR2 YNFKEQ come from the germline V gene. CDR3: CASSQDVGLVGEF. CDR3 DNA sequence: TGTGCCAGCAGCCAGGACGTAGGGCTAGTGGGAGAATTT.

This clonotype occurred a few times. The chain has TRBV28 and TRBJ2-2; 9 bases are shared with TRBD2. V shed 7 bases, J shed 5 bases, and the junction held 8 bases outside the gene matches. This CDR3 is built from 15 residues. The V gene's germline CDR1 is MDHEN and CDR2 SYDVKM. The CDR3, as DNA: TGTGCCAGCACTACCTTAGCGGGAGTAACCGGGGAGCTGTTTTTT. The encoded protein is CASTTLAGVTGELFF.

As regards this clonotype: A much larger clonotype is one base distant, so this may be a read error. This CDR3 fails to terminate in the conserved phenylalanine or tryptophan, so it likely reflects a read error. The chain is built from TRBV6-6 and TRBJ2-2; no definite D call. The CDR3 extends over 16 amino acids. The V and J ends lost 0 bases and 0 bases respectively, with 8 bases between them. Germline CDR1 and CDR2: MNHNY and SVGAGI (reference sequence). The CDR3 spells CASSYSRTTNTGELFS. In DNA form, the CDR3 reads TGTGCCAGCAGTTACTCGAGAACAACGAACACCGGGGAGCTGTTTTCT.

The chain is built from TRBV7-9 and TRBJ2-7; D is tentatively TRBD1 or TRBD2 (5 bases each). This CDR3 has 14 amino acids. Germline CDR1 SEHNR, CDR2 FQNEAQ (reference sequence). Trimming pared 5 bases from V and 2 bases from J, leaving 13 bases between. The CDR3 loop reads CASSPRDGTYEQYF. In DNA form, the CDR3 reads TGTGCCAGCAGCCCACGGGACGGGACCTACGAGCAGTACTTC. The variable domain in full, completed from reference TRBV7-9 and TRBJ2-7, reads DTGVSQNPRHKITKRGQNVTFRCDPISEHNRLYWYRQTLGQGPEFLTYFQNEAQLEKSRLLSDRFSAERPKGSFSTLEIQRTEQGDSAMYLCASSPRDGTYEQYFGPGTRLTVT.

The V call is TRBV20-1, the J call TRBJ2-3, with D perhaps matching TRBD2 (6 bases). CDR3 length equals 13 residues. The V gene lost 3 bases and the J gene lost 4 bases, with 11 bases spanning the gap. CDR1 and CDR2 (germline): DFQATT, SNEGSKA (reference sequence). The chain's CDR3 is CSASGPSADTQYF. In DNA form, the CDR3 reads TGCAGTGCTAGCGGGCCTAGCGCAGATACGCAGTATTTT.